This TCR beta chain was recovered during a study of blood T cell repertoires in COVID-19. At the level of the study: Samples taken during acute and convalescent COVID-19 were collected in the United States, Italy and Spain. From T cells, B-cell-depleted T cells, or PBMCs came the material, which was cDNA or gDNA.

The method was immunoSEQ multiplex PCR; TCRdb's version includes in-frame clones alone and lacks a portion of them. The table has 200,000 to 250,000 clones, 82% seen once. Which cohort a participant joined came from the clinical history participants gave. Two negative PCRs, clearance, or symptom resolution had been documented for recovered Cohort 3 donors. This clonotype was sampled from a woman aged 60-75 years who had recovered from COVID-19. Source material: PBMCs or T cells enriched from blood (not recorded which).

CDR3 in DNA: TGTGCCAGCAGTTTATCGGAGACCTATGTCCACAATGAGCAGTTCTTC. This gives the protein CASSLSETYVHNEQFF. This chain joins TRBV27 and TRBJ2-1; D is uncertain. The length of the CDR3 is 16 residues. In germline, CDR1 is MNHEY, CDR2 SMNVEV (reference sequence). V was pared by 0 bases and J by 5 bases, with 14 bases between.